The rows below give T cell receptor beta chains drawn from one sample of a study of T cell responses to AZD1222 COVID-19 vaccine. Clones were sequenced by immunoSEQ multiplex PCR, and TCRdb holds only the in-frame ones, with some missing. The sample contains tens of thousands of clones, about 90% of which appear only once. The specimen was peripheral blood, collected on day 0 of AZD1222 vaccination. These receptors were obtained from an adult in good health. Each CDR3 is given with its conserved first and last residue. The D gene is left open where the match is weak. Size values are once, few and many counts, or a class for expanded clones, and some rows have none.

size: .; V: TRBV30; J: TRBJ2-3; D: .; length: 15; CDR3: CAWTPGRRTTDTQYF; DNA: TGTGCCTGGACCCCGGGACGCCGAACCACAGATACGCAGTATTTT
size: once; V: TRBV30; J: TRBJ2-6; D: TRBD1; length: 15; CDR3: CAKIGTGAGANVLTF; DNA: TGTGCAAAAATAGGGACAGGGGCTGGGGCCAACGTCCTGACTTTC
size: .; V: TRBV21-1; J: TRBJ2-5; D: .; length: 18; CDR3: CASSKSFSDPCHQETQYF; DNA: TGTGCCAGCAGCAAATCTTTTTCGGACCCCTGTCACCAAGAGACCCAGTACTTC
size: .; V: TRBV28; J: TRBJ2-5; D: .; length: 12; CDR3: CASSFTSETQYF; DNA: TGTGCCAGCAGTTTTACGTCGGAGACCCAGTACTTC
size: .; V: TRBV27; J: TRBJ2-3; D: TRBD2; length: 16; CDR3: CASSLVAGAITDTQYF; DNA: TGTGCCAGCAGTTTAGTAGCGGGAGCCATCACAGATACGCAGTATTTT
size: .; V: TRBV12-3/TRBV12-4; J: TRBJ2-1; D: .; length: 11; CDR3: CASSLPNEQFF; DNA: TGTGCCAGCAGTTTACCCAATGAGCAGTTCTTC
size: .; V: TRBV6-4; J: TRBJ2-7; D: .; length: 13; CDR3: CASSEVEGGEQYF; DNA: TGTGCCAGCAGTGAAGTTGAGGGGGGCGAGCAGTACTTC
size: .; V: TRBV27; J: TRBJ1-2; D: TRBD1; length: 14; CDR3: CASSPGTGTYGYTF; DNA: TGTGCCAGCAGTCCTGGGACAGGAACATATGGCTACACCTTC
size: .; V: TRBV7-2; J: TRBJ2-6; D: .; length: 17; CDR3: CASSLVGASTGANVLTF; DNA: TGTGCCAGCAGCTTAGTGGGGGCCTCGACTGGGGCCAACGTCCTGACTTTC
size: .; V: TRBV7-8; J: TRBJ1-6; D: .; length: 15; CDR3: CASSLVLTGRAPLHF; DNA: TGTGCCAGCAGCTTAGTTTTGACAGGTCGAGCACCCCTCCACTTT
size: .; V: TRBV11-2; J: TRBJ2-3; D: .; length: 17; CDR3: CASSLLMGISSTDTQYF; DNA: TGTGCCAGCAGCTTATTAATGGGGATCTCTAGCACAGATACGCAGTATTTT
size: .; V: TRBV4-3; J: TRBJ1-5; D: .; length: 15; CDR3: CASSLTPSGNQPQHF; DNA: TGCGCCAGCAGCCTAACACCCTCCGGGAATCAGCCCCAGCATTTT
size: .; V: TRBV11-3; J: TRBJ2-1; D: .; length: 14; CDR3: CASSGGVSYNEQFF; DNA: TGTGCCAGCAGCGGAGGGGTCTCCTACAATGAGCAGTTCTTC
size: .; V: TRBV3-1/TRBV3-2; J: TRBJ2-7; D: .; length: 15; CDR3: CASSQADRRSYEQYF; DNA: TGTGCCAGCAGCCAAGCTGACAGGCGAAGCTACGAGCAGTACTTC
size: .; V: TRBV2; J: TRBJ1-2; D: TRBD1; length: 13; CDR3: CASSADRGYYYTF; DNA: TGTGCCAGCAGTGCCGACAGGGGTTACTACTACACCTTC
size: .; V: TRBV9; J: TRBJ2-1; D: .; length: 16; CDR3: CASSARGRESYNEQFF; DNA: TGTGCCAGCAGCGCCAGGGGGCGGGAGTCCTACAATGAGCAGTTCTTC